The rows below give T cell receptor beta chains drawn from one sample of a study of human T cells and chemical hapten exposure. A single record per CDR3 protein comes from TCRdb applying MiXCR to the RACE reads. The sample lists roughly 98,000 distinct CDR3 sequences, around 12% occurring once. The sample was whole blood, taken in connection with sensitization to the hapten diphenylcyclopropenone (DPC). These receptors all come from a middle-aged woman with alopecia areata. Some clones in this sample may be carry-over from other donors' samples. Each CDR3 is given with its conserved first and last residue. The D gene is left open where the match is weak. Rows may omit the clone size; those that give it use once, few, many or a size class.

v_call: TRBV27; clone_size: once; j_call: TRBJ2-5; d_call: .; cdr3_nt: TGTGCCTCTCCAGCCTCGGGGGTACCCAGAAAAGAGACCCAGTACTTC; cdr3_aa: CASPASGVPRKETQYF
v_call: TRBV6-1; clone_size: .; j_call: TRBJ2-1; d_call: .; cdr3_nt: TGTGCCAGCAGGGGCCGGGACCGAGCCTACAATGAGCAGTTCTTC; cdr3_aa: CASRGRDRAYNEQFF
v_call: TRBV9; clone_size: many; j_call: TRBJ2-7; d_call: TRBD2; cdr3_nt: TGTGCCAGCAGCGTAGAACCGGGACTAGGAGACGAGCAGTACTTC; cdr3_aa: CASSVEPGLGDEQYF
v_call: TRBV29-1; clone_size: many; j_call: TRBJ1-4; d_call: .; cdr3_nt: TGCAGCGTTGCAGGGGCGGAGGAAAAACTGTTTTTT; cdr3_aa: CSVAGAEEKLFF
v_call: TRBV5-1; clone_size: .; j_call: TRBJ2-5; d_call: TRBD1; cdr3_nt: TGCGCCAGCAGCTGGGGCCGGGACAGGGATCAAGAGACCCAGTACTTC; cdr3_aa: CASSWGRDRDQETQYF
v_call: TRBV3-1; clone_size: .; j_call: TRBJ2-3; d_call: TRBD1; cdr3_nt: TGTGCCAGCAGCCAAGATCCGGACAGGGCCACAGGTACGCAGTATTTT; cdr3_aa: CASSQDPDRATGTQYF
v_call: TRBV6-6; clone_size: few; j_call: TRBJ2-3; d_call: .; cdr3_nt: TGTGCCAGCTGCCGTACACAGATAGATACGCAGTATTTT; cdr3_aa: CASCRTQIDTQYF
v_call: TRBV5-1; clone_size: .; j_call: TRBJ2-1; d_call: TRBD2; cdr3_nt: TGCGCCAGCTCACCAGCGGGAGTATCATGGGAGCAGTTCTTC; cdr3_aa: CASSPAGVSWEQFF
v_call: TRBV29-1; clone_size: many; j_call: TRBJ1-1; d_call: .; cdr3_nt: TGCAGCGTTGTCGCGGGAATCGAAGCTTTCTTT; cdr3_aa: CSVVAGIEAFF
v_call: TRBV9; clone_size: .; j_call: TRBJ2-2; d_call: .; cdr3_nt: TGTGCCAGCAGCGGACCGAACACCGGGGAGCTGTTTTTT; cdr3_aa: CASSGPNTGELFF
v_call: TRBV20-1; clone_size: many; j_call: TRBJ1-5; d_call: .; cdr3_nt: TGCAGTGTCCAACAGGCAGGTTATAGCAATCAGCCCCAGCATTTT; cdr3_aa: CSVQQAGYSNQPQHF
v_call: TRBV6-5; clone_size: .; j_call: TRBJ2-4; d_call: .; cdr3_nt: TGTGCCAGCAGTTACTCGTCAGGAAAAAACATTCAGTACTTC; cdr3_aa: CASSYSSGKNIQYF
v_call: TRBV15; clone_size: few; j_call: TRBJ2-7; d_call: TRBD2; cdr3_nt: TGTGCCACCAGCAGAGACCCCCGGCTAGCGGCCTACGAGCAGTACTTC; cdr3_aa: CATSRDPRLAAYEQYF
v_call: TRBV11-2; clone_size: .; j_call: TRBJ1-6; d_call: .; cdr3_nt: TGTGCCAGCAGCTTATTGACCACCTATAATTCACCCCTCCACTTT; cdr3_aa: CASSLLTTYNSPLHF
v_call: TRBV27; clone_size: .; j_call: TRBJ2-3; d_call: TRBD1; cdr3_nt: TGTGCCAGCAGTCACTTAGGGACAGGGGCCACAGATACGCAGTATTTT; cdr3_aa: CASSHLGTGATDTQYF
v_call: TRBV20-1; clone_size: .; j_call: TRBJ2-3; d_call: .; cdr3_nt: TGCAGTCGTCCTAGTCGCGGTAGATCCTCCACAGATACGCAGTATTTT; cdr3_aa: CSRPSRGRSSTDTQYF
v_call: TRBV11-3; clone_size: .; j_call: TRBJ1-1; d_call: .; cdr3_nt: TGTGCCAGCAGCCCGCCCGCCCTGACCCACGAAGGAGCTTTCTTT; cdr3_aa: CASSPPALTHEGAFF
v_call: TRBV5-1; clone_size: .; j_call: TRBJ2-7; d_call: .; cdr3_nt: TGCGCCAGCAGCTCCACCCCAGGGTCTAACGAGCAGTACTTC; cdr3_aa: CASSSTPGSNEQYF
v_call: TRBV6-5; clone_size: .; j_call: TRBJ2-3; d_call: TRBD1; cdr3_nt: TGTGCCAGCCGCATCGACAGGGCGGCAGATACGCAGTATTTT; cdr3_aa: CASRIDRAADTQYF
v_call: TRBV27; clone_size: .; j_call: TRBJ1-2; d_call: TRBD1; cdr3_nt: TGTGCCAGCAGTCTACGTCACGGACAGGGGATTGGCTATGGCTACACCTTC; cdr3_aa: CASSLRHGQGIGYGYTF
v_call: TRBV7-3; clone_size: few; j_call: TRBJ1-4; d_call: TRBD1; cdr3_nt: TGTGCCAGCAGCAGTGGACAGGGAGAGTTTGGAAAACTGTTTTTT; cdr3_aa: CASSSGQGEFGKLFF
v_call: TRBV20-1; clone_size: few; j_call: TRBJ2-7; d_call: TRBD2; cdr3_nt: TGCAGTGCTAGTGGGCTAGCGGGAGGCTACGAGCAGTACTTC; cdr3_aa: CSASGLAGGYEQYF
v_call: TRBV3-1; clone_size: .; j_call: TRBJ2-7; d_call: .; cdr3_nt: TGTGCCAGCAGCCAAGATTTACGAGCCTACGAGCAGTACTTC; cdr3_aa: CASSQDLRAYEQYF
v_call: TRBV20-1; clone_size: few; j_call: TRBJ2-1; d_call: TRBD1; cdr3_nt: TGCAGTGCTAGGGCAGGGGACAGGTCCCCAAATGAGCAGTTCTTC; cdr3_aa: CSARAGDRSPNEQFF
v_call: TRBV7-9; clone_size: few; j_call: TRBJ2-1; d_call: .; cdr3_nt: TGTGCCAGCAGCAACAACCCGGTTGAGCAGTTCTTC; cdr3_aa: CASSNNPVEQFF
v_call: TRBV7-2; clone_size: many; j_call: TRBJ2-3; d_call: .; cdr3_nt: TGTGCCAGCAGCTTAGGATTTAGCACAGATACGCAGTATTTT; cdr3_aa: CASSLGFSTDTQYF
v_call: TRBV18; clone_size: .; j_call: TRBJ2-2; d_call: TRBD1; cdr3_nt: TGTGCCAGCTCACCAGGGACAGGGAAGAACACCGGGGAGCTGTTTTTT; cdr3_aa: CASSPGTGKNTGELFF
v_call: TRBV18; clone_size: .; j_call: TRBJ1-1; d_call: .; cdr3_nt: TGTGCCAGCTCACCGCAGGGATTGAACACTGAAGCTTTCTTT; cdr3_aa: CASSPQGLNTEAFF
v_call: TRBV7-6; clone_size: .; j_call: TRBJ2-1; d_call: .; cdr3_nt: TGTGCCAGCAGTAAAGGGGGGCTATCCGGAAATGAGCAGTTCTTC; cdr3_aa: CASSKGGLSGNEQFF
v_call: TRBV24-1; clone_size: many; j_call: TRBJ2-3; d_call: .; cdr3_nt: TGTGCCACCAGTAGGAGAAGCGGAGATACGCAGTATTTT; cdr3_aa: CATSRRSGDTQYF
v_call: TRBV7-9; clone_size: .; j_call: TRBJ1-1; d_call: TRBD1; cdr3_nt: TGTGCCAGCAGCTCAGGGGGAGGAATAAACACTGAAGCTTTCTTT; cdr3_aa: CASSSGGGINTEAFF
v_call: TRBV29-1; clone_size: .; j_call: TRBJ2-3; d_call: TRBD2; cdr3_nt: TGCAGCGGTGAGGGGATAGCGGGATACTTCACAGATACGCAGTATTTT; cdr3_aa: CSGEGIAGYFTDTQYF
v_call: TRBV6-2/TRBV6-3; clone_size: many; j_call: TRBJ2-1; d_call: .; cdr3_nt: TGTGCCAGCAGTCCTCGTAGACCCTACAATGAGCAGTTCTTC; cdr3_aa: CASSPRRPYNEQFF
v_call: TRBV3-1; clone_size: .; j_call: TRBJ2-7; d_call: TRBD2; cdr3_nt: TGTGCCAGCAGCCAAGGTTTGGCTAGCGGGAGACTCTCCTACGAGCAGTACTTC; cdr3_aa: CASSQGLASGRLSYEQYF
v_call: TRBV20-1; clone_size: .; j_call: TRBJ2-4; d_call: TRBD1; cdr3_nt: TGCAGTGCTAGAAACTTCAGGGGGTCTCAAAACATTCAGTACTTC; cdr3_aa: CSARNFRGSQNIQYF
v_call: TRBV27; clone_size: .; j_call: TRBJ2-7; d_call: TRBD2; cdr3_nt: TGTGCCAGCAGTTGGGGACTAGCGGTTGCCTACGAGCAGTACTTC; cdr3_aa: CASSWGLAVAYEQYF
v_call: TRBV7-9; clone_size: few; j_call: TRBJ1-5; d_call: TRBD1; cdr3_nt: TGTGCCAGCAGCCCAGGGGGTCAGCCCCAGCATTTT; cdr3_aa: CASSPGGQPQHF
v_call: TRBV9; clone_size: .; j_call: TRBJ1-5; d_call: TRBD1; cdr3_nt: TGTGCCAGCAGCGCGACAGGGAATCAGCCCCAGCATTTT; cdr3_aa: CASSATGNQPQHF
v_call: TRBV28; clone_size: few; j_call: TRBJ1-1; d_call: TRBD1; cdr3_nt: TGTGCCAGCAGGAGACAGGGGAACACTGAAGCTTTCTTT; cdr3_aa: CASRRQGNTEAFF
v_call: TRBV29-1; clone_size: many; j_call: TRBJ1-2; d_call: TRBD1; cdr3_nt: TGCAGCGTTGAAGTGTTTCCCGGGACAGACACCTTC; cdr3_aa: CSVEVFPGTDTF
v_call: TRBV4-3; clone_size: few; j_call: TRBJ2-5; d_call: .; cdr3_nt: TGCGCCAGCAGCCAAGATCAGGGGAGACAGACCCAGTACTTC; cdr3_aa: CASSQDQGRQTQYF
v_call: TRBV20-1; clone_size: many; j_call: TRBJ2-1; d_call: TRBD2; cdr3_nt: TGCAGTGCGACACCCGGGACTAGCGGGAGCAAGAATGAGCAGTTCTTC; cdr3_aa: CSATPGTSGSKNEQFF
v_call: TRBV11-2; clone_size: few; j_call: TRBJ2-3; d_call: TRBD2; cdr3_nt: TGTGCCAGCAGCCCCCTCCCCCTACTAGCGGGTAGCACAGATACGCAGTATTTT; cdr3_aa: CASSPLPLLAGSTDTQYF
v_call: TRBV7-9; clone_size: .; j_call: TRBJ2-7; d_call: .; cdr3_nt: TGTGCCAGCAGCTACCATCGGGGGCCCGGCGAGCAGTACTTC; cdr3_aa: CASSYHRGPGEQYF
v_call: TRBV6-5; clone_size: .; j_call: TRBJ1-1; d_call: .; cdr3_nt: TGTGCCAGCAGTTACTCATTTCACGTGACCCTGAACACTGAAGCTTTCTTT; cdr3_aa: CASSYSFHVTLNTEAFF
v_call: TRBV4-2; clone_size: few; j_call: TRBJ2-1; d_call: TRBD2; cdr3_nt: TGTGCCAGCAGCCAAGCAAGCGGGGGGGGCAATGAGCAGTTCTTC; cdr3_aa: CASSQASGGGNEQFF
v_call: TRBV28; clone_size: .; j_call: TRBJ1-2; d_call: .; cdr3_nt: TGTGCCAGCAGTTCCCCGTCAGGGTTACTCTATGGCTACACCTTC; cdr3_aa: CASSSPSGLLYGYTF
v_call: TRBV7-9; clone_size: few; j_call: TRBJ2-1; d_call: .; cdr3_nt: TGTGCCAGCAGCTTAGGACAGAACAATGAGCAGTTCTTC; cdr3_aa: CASSLGQNNEQFF
v_call: TRBV6-6; clone_size: .; j_call: TRBJ2-7; d_call: .; cdr3_nt: TGTGCCAGCAGTTACGGGACAGAGCAGTACTTC; cdr3_aa: CASSYGTEQYF
v_call: TRBV6-2/TRBV6-3; clone_size: many; j_call: TRBJ2-1; d_call: TRBD2; cdr3_nt: TGTGCCAGCAGTTACTCGACTAGCGGGAGCAATGAGCAGTTCTTC; cdr3_aa: CASSYSTSGSNEQFF
v_call: TRBV6-2/TRBV6-3; clone_size: many; j_call: TRBJ2-2; d_call: .; cdr3_nt: TGTGCCAGCAGTTACTCCCCGGGGGCGGGATCCGGGGAGCTGTTTTTT; cdr3_aa: CASSYSPGAGSGELFF
v_call: TRBV29-1; clone_size: few; j_call: TRBJ2-7; d_call: TRBD1; cdr3_nt: TGCAGCGTTGTTGGGACAGGGGGGGACGAGCAGTACTTC; cdr3_aa: CSVVGTGGDEQYF
v_call: TRBV12-3/TRBV12-4; clone_size: many; j_call: TRBJ2-5; d_call: .; cdr3_nt: TGTGCCAGCAGTTTTCGGGCCCAAGAGACCCAGTACTTC; cdr3_aa: CASSFRAQETQYF
v_call: TRBV11-3; clone_size: .; j_call: TRBJ2-3; d_call: .; cdr3_nt: TGTGCCAGCAGCACACAAGCGGTGGCAGATACGCAGTATTTT; cdr3_aa: CASSTQAVADTQYF
v_call: TRBV5-1; clone_size: .; j_call: TRBJ2-5; d_call: TRBD2; cdr3_nt: TGCGCCAGCAGCCGACTAGCAGATCAAGAGACCCAGTACTTC; cdr3_aa: CASSRLADQETQYF
v_call: TRBV28; clone_size: .; j_call: TRBJ2-1; d_call: TRBD2; cdr3_nt: TGTGCCAGCAGTTATACGGGAGGGACCTACAATGAGCAGTTCTTC; cdr3_aa: CASSYTGGTYNEQFF